The rows below give T cell receptor beta chains drawn from one sample of a study of T-cell memory formation after mild COVID-19. MiXCR, run by TCRdb on the 5' RACE reads, gives a single entry per CDR3 protein. The top ten clones hold roughly a quarter of a sample with tens of thousands of distinct CDR3 sequences, roughly an eighth of them seen once. Material for sequencing was PBMCs or a T cell subset sorted from them (not recorded which). These TCRs come from an adult woman who had mild COVID-19 (a few samples of this study predate the infection). Cell type and time point are not known. The CDR3 runs from the conserved cysteine through the conserved F or W.

J | V | CDR3
TRBJ2-3 | TRBV7-9 | CASSLSTLDHLGQYF
TRBJ1-2 | TRBV27 | CASRPDSGRIYGYTF
TRBJ2-5 | TRBV20-1 | CSASRGGRAEETQYF
TRBJ2-3 | TRBV4-2 | CASSQVSTSGNPADTQYF
TRBJ2-4 | TRBV15 | CATSTDLRVDIQYF
TRBJ1-1 | TRBV4-1 | CASSLLGGMGTEAFF
TRBJ2-5 | TRBV24-1 | CATSEVGSGEETQYF
TRBJ2-1 | TRBV4-2 | CASSQDRWGTTNNEQFF
TRBJ2-7 | TRBV5-1 | CASSYGGGYEQYF
TRBJ2-1 | TRBV14 | CASSPVDGQNYNEQFF
TRBJ2-2 | TRBV20-1 | CSAREIRGANTGELFF
TRBJ2-7 | TRBV6-1 | CASSEVFTDSSYEQYF
TRBJ1-5 | TRBV6-6 | CASSLADGPQPQHF
TRBJ2-3 | TRBV3-1 | CASSQAPVDDTQYF
TRBJ2-7 | TRBV4-1 | CASSQVMTGYEQCF
TRBJ2-1 | TRBV3-1 | CASSQDASSLPYNEQFF
TRBJ1-1 | TRBV6-5 | CASSYEGPNTEAFF
TRBJ2-1 | TRBV7-9 | CASSWDRGFRDEQFF
TRBJ1-4 | TRBV12-3/TRBV12-4 | CASSPVGGEVREKLFF
TRBJ2-1 | TRBV20-1 | CSARTPDYNEQFF
TRBJ2-1 | TRBV6-6 | CASSYSIQGEVNEQFF
TRBJ2-2 | TRBV6-4 | CASSDREWSGELFF
TRBJ2-5 | TRBV6-5 | CASSLTSGQETQYF
TRBJ1-4 | TRBV5-1 | CASTLGNSPPRADNEKLFF
TRBJ2-1 | TRBV4-2 | CASSQLGDSNEQFF
TRBJ2-5 | TRBV20-1 | CSARRLASRQGETQYF
TRBJ2-1 | TRBV11-2 | CASSLVRGPSYEQFF
TRBJ2-3 | TRBV7-9 | CASSPLGPGTDTQYF
TRBJ2-1 | TRBV4-3 | CASSQVVGLHEQFF
TRBJ2-3 | TRBV5-1 | CASSLSISGGASDTQYF
TRBJ1-1 | TRBV4-1 | CASSLGVWGNTEAFF
TRBJ2-1 | TRBV24-1 | CATSRQGASEQFF
TRBJ2-5 | TRBV29-1 | CSAPGTAQETQYF
TRBJ2-5 | TRBV7-2 | CASSLGVRGRETQYF
TRBJ2-3 | TRBV10-3 | CAISDPMSSTDTQYF
TRBJ1-4 | TRBV7-2 | CASSLEWADAQEKLFF
TRBJ2-3 | TRBV11-2 | CASSFGTSADTQYF
TRBJ2-7 | TRBV6-5 | CASSVRDGPYEQYF
TRBJ2-1 | TRBV3-1 | CASSPLAGGNEQFF
TRBJ2-2 | TRBV12-3/TRBV12-4 | CASSLSPPANTGELFF
TRBJ2-1 | TRBV20-1 | CSARAETSPLEVKFF
TRBJ2-3 | TRBV27 | CASSLSSGGADTQYF
TRBJ1-1 | TRBV12-3/TRBV12-4 | CASSFSAEAFF
TRBJ2-7 | TRBV20-1 | CSARALGSSKNEQYF
TRBJ2-2 | TRBV24-1 | CATSVHGELFF
TRBJ1-3 | TRBV20-1 | CSAREDRSVNTIYF
TRBJ2-7 | TRBV7-3 | CASSPRQGGEQYF
TRBJ2-2 | TRBV9 | CASRVGNTGELFF
TRBJ2-7 | TRBV4-2 | CASSPGTSGRSYEQYF
TRBJ2-1 | TRBV7-6 | CASSFGGAINEQFF
TRBJ2-2 | TRBV30 | CAWSLGKNTGELFF